A selection of T cell receptor beta chains follows, all from one sample in a study of blood T cell repertoires in COVID-19. Repertoires were generated with immunoSEQ multiplex PCR, while TCRdb's copy carries only in-frame clones and drops some. The data hold roughly 300,000 clones, with approximately 84% observed a single time. The specimen was PBMCs or T cells enriched from blood (not recorded which). These receptors all stem from a woman in her late teens or twenties who had recovered from COVID-19. The CDR3 runs from the conserved cysteine through the conserved F or W. D genes are given only for firm matches. A row's size may be missing; if present it is once, few, many or a size class.

d_call: NA
clone_size: NA
v_call: TRBV21-1
j_call: TRBJ1-5
cdr3_length: 18
cdr3_aa: CASSKARLKGGQEQPQHF
cdr3_nt: TGTGCCAGCAGCAAAGCGCGACTAAAGGGAGGACAAGAACAGCCCCAGCATTTT

d_call: NA
clone_size: NA
v_call: TRBV11-2
j_call: TRBJ1-2
cdr3_length: 15
cdr3_aa: CASSLGQNTNYGYTF
cdr3_nt: TGTGCCAGCAGCTTAGGACAGAATACTAACTATGGCTACACCTTC

d_call: NA
clone_size: NA
v_call: TRBV2
j_call: TRBJ1-1
cdr3_length: 16
cdr3_aa: CASSELQGIGNTEAFF
cdr3_nt: TGTGCCAGCAGTGAATTACAGGGAATAGGGAACACTGAAGCTTTCTTT

d_call: NA
clone_size: many
v_call: TRBV5-1
j_call: TRBJ2-1
cdr3_length: 11
cdr3_aa: CASSLLDEQFF
cdr3_nt: TGCGCCAGCAGCTTGTTAGATGAGCAGTTCTTC

d_call: TRBD2
clone_size: NA
v_call: TRBV2
j_call: TRBJ2-1
cdr3_length: 18
cdr3_aa: CASSDSGRALTPHNEQFF
cdr3_nt: TGTGCCAGCAGTGATAGCGGGAGGGCCCTGACCCCACACAATGAGCAGTTCTTC

d_call: TRBD1
clone_size: NA
v_call: TRBV7-9
j_call: TRBJ1-3
cdr3_length: 15
cdr3_aa: CASSQTGGDGNTIYF
cdr3_nt: TGTGCCAGCAGCCAGACAGGGGGCGATGGAAACACCATATATTTT

d_call: TRBD1
clone_size: NA
v_call: TRBV6-6
j_call: TRBJ1-1
cdr3_length: 20
cdr3_aa: CASSGGQGAAMALGNTEAFF
cdr3_nt: TGTGCCAGCAGCGGGGGACAGGGGGCGGCCATGGCCTTGGGGAACACTGAAGCTTTCTTT

d_call: TRBD2
clone_size: few
v_call: TRBV28
j_call: TRBJ2-7
cdr3_length: 15
cdr3_aa: CASSPGGAGVDEQYF
cdr3_nt: TGTGCCAGCAGTCCCGGAGGAGCGGGAGTCGACGAGCAGTACTTC

d_call: TRBD2
clone_size: NA
v_call: TRBV5-1
j_call: TRBJ2-7
cdr3_length: 17
cdr3_aa: CASSFALLAGGNYEQYF
cdr3_nt: TGCGCCAGCAGCTTCGCCTTACTAGCGGGGGGGAACTACGAGCAGTACTTC

d_call: NA
clone_size: NA
v_call: TRBV6-5
j_call: TRBJ1-1
cdr3_length: 13
cdr3_aa: CASSYSQRTEAFF
cdr3_nt: TGTGCCAGCAGTTACTCGCAACGGACTGAAGCTTTCTTT

d_call: NA
clone_size: NA
v_call: TRBV5-6
j_call: TRBJ1-2
cdr3_length: 14
cdr3_aa: CASSLGGAIYGYTF
cdr3_nt: TGTGCCAGCAGCTTGGGGGGCGCTATCTATGGCTACACCTTC

d_call: NA
clone_size: NA
v_call: TRBV7-9
j_call: TRBJ1-1
cdr3_length: 15
cdr3_aa: CASSLEGGQVYEAFF
cdr3_nt: TGTGCCAGCAGCTTAGAAGGAGGCCAAGTTTATGAAGCTTTCTTT

d_call: NA
clone_size: NA
v_call: TRBV27
j_call: TRBJ1-2
cdr3_length: 14
cdr3_aa: CASSSITGIGGYTF
cdr3_nt: TGTGCCAGCAGTTCCATTACAGGGATTGGTGGCTACACCTTC

d_call: NA
clone_size: NA
v_call: TRBV30
j_call: TRBJ2-7
cdr3_length: 14
cdr3_aa: CAWRPRDRAYEQYF
cdr3_nt: TGTGCCTGGAGACCCCGAGACAGAGCCTACGAGCAGTACTTC

d_call: NA
clone_size: NA
v_call: TRBV28
j_call: TRBJ2-3
cdr3_length: 13
cdr3_aa: CASKDIGTDTQYF
cdr3_nt: TGTGCCAGCAAGGACATAGGCACAGATACGCAGTATTTT

d_call: TRBD1
clone_size: few
v_call: TRBV5-1
j_call: TRBJ2-7
cdr3_length: 14
cdr3_aa: CASSLRTGGYEQYF
cdr3_nt: TGCGCCAGCAGCTTAAGGACAGGGGGTTACGAGCAGTACTTC

d_call: NA
clone_size: once
v_call: TRBV27
j_call: TRBJ1-1
cdr3_length: 14
cdr3_aa: CASSLSGRGTEAFF
cdr3_nt: TGTGCCAGCAGTTTAAGTGGCAGGGGAACTGAAGCTTTCTTT

d_call: NA
clone_size: NA
v_call: TRBV19
j_call: TRBJ2-7
cdr3_length: 13
cdr3_aa: CASSKEDTYEQYF
cdr3_nt: TGTGCCAGTAGTAAGGAGGATACCTACGAGCAGTACTTC

d_call: NA
clone_size: NA
v_call: TRBV6-5
j_call: TRBJ1-4
cdr3_length: 13
cdr3_aa: CASSLHRAEKLFF
cdr3_nt: TGTGCCAGCAGTCTACACAGGGCTGAAAAACTGTTTTTT

d_call: TRBD1
clone_size: NA
v_call: TRBV11-2
j_call: TRBJ1-2
cdr3_length: 15
cdr3_aa: CASSPRQGGNYGYTF
cdr3_nt: TGTGCCAGCAGCCCGAGACAGGGAGGAAACTATGGCTACACCTTC

d_call: NA
clone_size: few
v_call: TRBV5-1
j_call: TRBJ1-4
cdr3_length: 14
cdr3_aa: CASSSPGTNEKLFF
cdr3_nt: TGCGCCAGCAGCTCACCAGGGACTAATGAAAAACTGTTTTTT

d_call: TRBD2
clone_size: NA
v_call: TRBV5-1
j_call: TRBJ2-1
cdr3_length: 16
cdr3_aa: CASSPTLAGIRHEQFF
cdr3_nt: TGCGCCAGCAGCCCAACCCTAGCGGGAATCAGGCATGAGCAGTTCTTC

d_call: NA
clone_size: NA
v_call: TRBV6-5
j_call: TRBJ2-1
cdr3_length: 14
cdr3_aa: CASSPAASYNEQFF
cdr3_nt: TGTGCCAGCAGTCCGGCGGCTTCCTACAATGAGCAGTTCTTC

d_call: NA
clone_size: NA
v_call: TRBV19
j_call: TRBJ1-5
cdr3_length: 14
cdr3_aa: CASSIGQASQPQHF
cdr3_nt: TGTGCCAGTAGTATAGGACAGGCGAGCCAGCCCCAGCATTTT

d_call: NA
clone_size: NA
v_call: TRBV5-1
j_call: TRBJ1-4
cdr3_length: 15
cdr3_aa: CASSLRLGGDEKLFF
cdr3_nt: TGCGCCAGCAGCTTACGTCTAGGGGGGGATGAAAAACTGTTTTTT

d_call: NA
clone_size: few
v_call: TRBV18
j_call: TRBJ1-4
cdr3_length: 15
cdr3_aa: CASSPTGNEGEKLFF
cdr3_nt: TGTGCCAGCTCACCCACCGGGAATGAAGGGGAAAAACTGTTTTTT

d_call: NA
clone_size: NA
v_call: TRBV19
j_call: TRBJ1-2
cdr3_length: 13
cdr3_aa: CASAEQGDYGYTF
cdr3_nt: TGTGCCAGCGCAGAACAGGGCGACTATGGCTACACCTTC

d_call: NA
clone_size: NA
v_call: TRBV30
j_call: TRBJ1-4
cdr3_length: 13
cdr3_aa: CAWTGSTNEKLFF
cdr3_nt: TGTGCCTGGACAGGGTCCACTAATGAAAAACTGTTTTTT

d_call: TRBD1
clone_size: NA
v_call: TRBV5-1
j_call: TRBJ2-3
cdr3_length: 12
cdr3_aa: CASRATGVTQYF
cdr3_nt: TGCGCCAGCAGGGCTACAGGGGTTACGCAGTATTTT

d_call: NA
clone_size: once
v_call: TRBV29-1
j_call: TRBJ2-3
cdr3_length: 14
cdr3_aa: CSVVSGIGTDTQYF
cdr3_nt: TGCAGCGTTGTTTCCGGGATAGGAACAGATACGCAGTATTTT

d_call: NA
clone_size: NA
v_call: TRBV19
j_call: TRBJ1-2
cdr3_length: 14
cdr3_aa: CASSISGEAYGYTF
cdr3_nt: TGTGCCAGTAGTATTTCTGGAGAAGCCTATGGCTACACCTTC

d_call: NA
clone_size: NA
v_call: TRBV3-1/TRBV3-2
j_call: TRBJ1-2
cdr3_length: 15
cdr3_aa: CASSSRDIAFYGYTF
cdr3_nt: TGTGCCAGCAGCTCCCGGGACATCGCCTTCTATGGCTACACCTTC

d_call: TRBD1
clone_size: few
v_call: TRBV5-1
j_call: TRBJ1-4
cdr3_length: 17
cdr3_aa: CASSSLGETGGGEKLFF
cdr3_nt: TGCGCCAGCAGCTCCCTGGGCGAAACAGGGGGTGGGGAAAAACTGTTTTTT

d_call: TRBD1
clone_size: NA
v_call: TRBV11-2
j_call: TRBJ2-5
cdr3_length: 15
cdr3_aa: CASNPGQAFQETQYF
cdr3_nt: TGTGCCAGCAATCCGGGACAGGCCTTCCAAGAGACCCAGTACTTC

d_call: NA
clone_size: NA
v_call: TRBV9
j_call: TRBJ1-2
cdr3_length: 17
cdr3_aa: CASSPWGTSGANYGYTF
cdr3_nt: TGTGCCAGTTCCCCTTGGGGGACATCAGGGGCTAACTATGGCTACACCTTC

d_call: NA
clone_size: NA
v_call: TRBV5-5
j_call: TRBJ1-1
cdr3_length: 13
cdr3_aa: CASSFVGGTEAFF
cdr3_nt: TGTGCCAGCAGTTTTGTCGGGGGGACTGAAGCTTTCTTT

d_call: TRBD1
clone_size: NA
v_call: TRBV19
j_call: TRBJ2-7
cdr3_length: 14
cdr3_aa: CASSSQGASYEQYF
cdr3_nt: TGTGCCAGTAGTTCACAGGGGGCCTCCTACGAGCAGTACTTC

d_call: NA
clone_size: NA
v_call: TRBV13
j_call: TRBJ2-7
cdr3_length: 14
cdr3_aa: CASSLGRGTYEQYF
cdr3_nt: TGTGCCAGCAGCTTAGGGCGAGGTACTTACGAGCAGTACTTC

d_call: TRBD1
clone_size: NA
v_call: TRBV27
j_call: TRBJ1-1
cdr3_length: 16
cdr3_aa: CASSYRGQAVNTEAFF
cdr3_nt: TGTGCCAGCAGTTACAGGGGACAGGCGGTGAACACTGAAGCTTTCTTT

d_call: NA
clone_size: NA
v_call: TRBV18
j_call: TRBJ1-4
cdr3_length: 16
cdr3_aa: CASSPRDGATNEKLFF
cdr3_nt: TGTGCCAGCTCACCCCGAGACGGGGCAACTAATGAAAAACTGTTTTTT